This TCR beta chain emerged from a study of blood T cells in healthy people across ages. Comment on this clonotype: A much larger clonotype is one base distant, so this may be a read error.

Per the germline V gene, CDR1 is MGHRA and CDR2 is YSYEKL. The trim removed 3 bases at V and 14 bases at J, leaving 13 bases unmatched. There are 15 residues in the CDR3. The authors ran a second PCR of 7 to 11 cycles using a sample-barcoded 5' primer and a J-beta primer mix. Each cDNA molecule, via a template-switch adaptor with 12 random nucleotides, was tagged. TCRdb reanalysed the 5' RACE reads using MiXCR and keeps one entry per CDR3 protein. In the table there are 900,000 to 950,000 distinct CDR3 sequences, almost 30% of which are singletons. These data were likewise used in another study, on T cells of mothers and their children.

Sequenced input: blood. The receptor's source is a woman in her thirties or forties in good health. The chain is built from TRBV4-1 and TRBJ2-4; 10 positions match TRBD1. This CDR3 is CASSHSTGGYYEEYF. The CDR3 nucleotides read TGCGCCAGCAGCCATTCGACAGGGGGCTACTACGAGGAGTACTTC.